These T cell receptor beta chains were read from a single sample in a study of cytomegalovirus exposure and HLA in healthy donors. The protocol was immunoSEQ multiplex PCR, while the TCRdb copy is restricted to in-frame clones and leaves out a portion. The sample lists 100,000 to 150,000 clones, over 75% seen once, with about 3.9% in the top ten. The sample consisted of PBMCs. Receptor source: a man between 18 and 29 years old in good health and CMV-seropositive. Both conserved end residues are part of each CDR3. D genes are given only for firm matches. Clone sizes are given selectively: once, few, many, or a class where the clone is expanded.

abundance	d_gene	v_gene	j_gene	CDR3nt	CDR3aa
few	-	TRBV6-5	TRBJ1-3	TGTGCCAGCAGTTTCGATCAGGGGTTCGGTGGAAACACCATATATTTT	CASSFDQGFGGNTIYF
-	-	TRBV13	TRBJ2-1	TGTGCCAGCAGCGGCAGGTCCTACAATGAGCAGTTCTTC	CASSGRSYNEQFF
-	TRBD1	TRBV19	TRBJ2-2	TGTGCCAGTAGGGGGACAGAATACACCGGGGAGCTGTTTTTT	CASRGTEYTGELFF
-	TRBD1	TRBV7-2	TRBJ2-7	TGTGCCAGCAGCCAAGGACAGGGAAGGCAGTACTTC	CASSQGQGRQYF
-	-	TRBV2	TRBJ2-3	TGTGCCAGCAGTGGCCCATTACCCGGTGATTACACAGATACGCAGTATTTT	CASSGPLPGDYTDTQYF
-	TRBD1	TRBV7-2	TRBJ2-2	TGTGCCAGCAGCTTCACCGGGACAGCTAACACCGGGGAGCTGTTTTTT	CASSFTGTANTGELFF
once	-	TRBV18	TRBJ2-6	TGTGCCAGCTCACCTATGGTCGGGAGACCGTCTCTGGGGGCCAACGTCCTGACTTTC	CASSPMVGRPSLGANVLTF
-	TRBD1	TRBV4-3	TRBJ1-2	TGCGCCAGCGGGTGGACAGGGGGCGCGGGAGGCTACACCTTC	CASGWTGGAGGYTF
-	-	TRBV11-2	TRBJ2-2	TGTGCCAGCAGCTTAGGGACTGCAGGGGAGCTGTTTTTT	CASSLGTAGELFF
-	-	TRBV6-5	TRBJ2-1	TGTGCCAGCAGTTACGGCAGAAACAATGAGCAGTTCTTC	CASSYGRNNEQFF
once	TRBD2	TRBV19	TRBJ2-5	TGTGCCAGTAGGGGGACTAGCGATGAGACCCAGTACTTC	CASRGTSDETQYF
few	-	TRBV6-1	TRBJ1-1	TGTGCCAGCAGTGAAATTCTACCGACGGGAGCTTTCTTT	CASSEILPTGAFF
few	-	TRBV27	TRBJ1-5	TGTGCCAGCAGTTCCACGCGGGGTCAGCCCCAGCATTTT	CASSSTRGQPQHF
-	TRBD1	TRBV5-1	TRBJ1-2	TGCGCCAGCAGCTTGATGCAGGGGGCAGTCGGCTACACCTTC	CASSLMQGAVGYTF
-	TRBD1	TRBV5-6	TRBJ1-1	TGTGCCAGCAGCTTGGCCGACGGGACAGAGGCTTTCTTT	CASSLADGTEAFF
-	-	TRBV25-1	TRBJ2-2	TGTGCCAGCAGATCGGAGCAGCGGGTTATCACCGGGGAGCTGTTTTTT	CASRSEQRVITGELFF
-	-	TRBV6-5	TRBJ2-7	TGTGCCAGCAGTGTTACAGGTTACTCCTACGAGCAGTACTTC	CASSVTGYSYEQYF
-	-	TRBV29-1	TRBJ2-2	TGCAGCGTTGAAGCGGGGGACACCGGGGAGCTGTTTTTT	CSVEAGDTGELFF
-	-	TRBV7-2	TRBJ2-1	TGTGCCAGCAGCTTATATGTGGGGCCGAACAATGAGCAGTTCTTC	CASSLYVGPNNEQFF
-	TRBD2	TRBV4-2	TRBJ2-5	TGTGCCAGCAGCCCCACTAGCGGGGGATCCCAGTACTTC	CASSPTSGGSQYF
-	TRBD1	TRBV5-1	TRBJ1-3	TGCGCCAGCAGCTCCGGGACAGCCTCTGGAAACACCATATATTTT	CASSSGTASGNTIYF
-	-	TRBV19	TRBJ1-1	TGTGCCAGTAGTATTGAGGGCTCGGCTCCCTCCGCTTTCTTT	CASSIEGSAPSAFF
few	-	TRBV5-5	TRBJ1-5	TGTGCCAGCAGCTTGGGTCCGGGGGGCTATAGCAATCAGCCCCAGCATTTT	CASSLGPGGYSNQPQHF
-	-	TRBV10-3	TRBJ2-2	TGTGCCACCCGACAGGAACCCCTCGTCGGGACCGGGGAGCTGTTTTTT	CATRQEPLVGTGELFF
-	-	TRBV7-8	TRBJ1-2	TGTGCCAGCAGCCTATCGGACAGAACCTATGGCTACACCTTC	CASSLSDRTYGYTF
-	TRBD1	TRBV29-1	TRBJ2-1	TGCAGCGTAGACAGGGTAGAAAAAGCCTACAATGAGCAGTTCTTC	CSVDRVEKAYNEQFF
few	TRBD1	TRBV19	TRBJ2-7	TGTGCCAGTAGTATAAGGGACAGCGCCTACGAGCAGTACTTC	CASSIRDSAYEQYF
-	-	TRBV4-1	TRBJ2-3	TGCGCCAGCAGCCTTTCTGGGGGCCCGAGGGCAGATACGCAGTATTTT	CASSLSGGPRADTQYF
-	-	TRBV25-1	TRBJ2-5	TGTGCCAGCAGTGGGTGGACAGAAAGCCAAGAGACCCAGTACTTC	CASSGWTESQETQYF
-	-	TRBV5-4	TRBJ1-4	TGTGCCAGCAGCTTGGGTCAGGGCGGTGAAAAACTGTTTTTT	CASSLGQGGEKLFF
few	-	TRBV5-1	TRBJ1-2	TGCGCCAGCGCGAATAGAACCGGGACACCGAACTATGGCTACACCTTC	CASANRTGTPNYGYTF
once	-	TRBV5-6	TRBJ1-6	TGTGCCAGCAGCTTGAAGTCCCTACGGGGGGGTTCACCCCTCCACTTT	CASSLKSLRGGSPLHF